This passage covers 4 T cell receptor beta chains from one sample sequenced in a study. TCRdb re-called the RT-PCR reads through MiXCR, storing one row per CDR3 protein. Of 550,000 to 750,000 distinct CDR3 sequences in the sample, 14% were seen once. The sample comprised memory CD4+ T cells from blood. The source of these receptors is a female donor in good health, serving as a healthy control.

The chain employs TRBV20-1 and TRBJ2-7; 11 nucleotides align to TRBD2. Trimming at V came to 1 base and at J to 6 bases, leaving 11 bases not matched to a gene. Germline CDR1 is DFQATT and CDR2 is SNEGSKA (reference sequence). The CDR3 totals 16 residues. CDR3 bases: TGCAGTGCTAGAGTCCTTAGCGGGAGGGCCGCGGGCGAGCAGTACTTC. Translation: CSARVLSGRAAGEQYF.

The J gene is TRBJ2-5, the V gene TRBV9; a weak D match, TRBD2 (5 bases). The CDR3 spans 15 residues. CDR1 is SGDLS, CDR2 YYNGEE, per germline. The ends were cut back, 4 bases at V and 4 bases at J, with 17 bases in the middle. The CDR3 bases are TGTGCCAGCAGCCCCTCCGAGGGATGGATAGAGACCCAGTACTTC. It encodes CASSPSEGWIETQYF. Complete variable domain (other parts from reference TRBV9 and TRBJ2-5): DSGVTQTPKHLITATGQRVTLRCSPRSGDLSVYWYQQSLDQGLQFLIQYYNGEERAKGNILERFSAQQFPDLHSELNLSSLELGDSALYFCASSPSEGWIETQYFGPGTRLLVL.

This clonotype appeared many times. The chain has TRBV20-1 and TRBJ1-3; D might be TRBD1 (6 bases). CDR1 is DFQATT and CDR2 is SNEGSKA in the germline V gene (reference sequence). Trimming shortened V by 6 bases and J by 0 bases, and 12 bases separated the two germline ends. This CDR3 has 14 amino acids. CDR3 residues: CSAVRGDSGNTIYF. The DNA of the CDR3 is TGCAGTGCGGTGAGGGGGGACTCTGGAAACACCATATATTTT.

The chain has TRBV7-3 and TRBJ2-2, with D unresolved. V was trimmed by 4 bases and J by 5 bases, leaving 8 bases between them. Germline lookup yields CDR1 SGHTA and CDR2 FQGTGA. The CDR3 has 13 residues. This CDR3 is CASSYRSTGELFF. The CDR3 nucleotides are TGTGCCAGCAGCTACCGCAGTACCGGGGAGCTGTTTTTT.